The 18 T cell receptor beta chains below come from one sample, sequenced in a study of glioma-infiltrating T cells. Amplification of TCR alpha and beta CDR3 regions from RNA used iRepertoire nested multiplex PCR. TCRdb used MiXCR to reprocess the multiplex PCR reads, holding one entry per CDR3 protein. The profile covers about 180,000 distinct CDR3 sequences, with about 40% appearing a single time and about 5.2% taken by the ten largest. The sequencing sample was made of glioma tissue, nonneoplastic brain tissue, or PBMCs (not recorded which). The receptors originated from a human donor with low-grade glioma or glioblastoma, undergoing nonglioma brain surgery, or in good health (not recorded which).

This clonotype was counted at least ten times. The chain employs TRBV6-6 and TRBJ2-3; possibly TRBD2 for D (6 bases). Trimming left V 0 bases short and J 2 bases short, with 18 bases between. Germline CDR1 reads MNHNY; CDR2 reads SVGAGI (reference sequence). The CDR3 is 18 amino acids. The CDR3 region is CASSYSGTAIRPTDTQYF. The CDR3 region has the DNA TGTGCCAGCAGTTACTCTGGGACTGCCATACGACCCACAGATACGCAGTATTTT.

Regarding this clonotype: With a much larger clone just one base away, this may be a read error. Written as DNA, the CDR3 is TGCAGTGCTAGCTTCGAGGGATTAGAGCAGTACTTC. It specifies CSASFEGLEQYF. The chain employs TRBV20-1 and TRBJ2-7, with TRBD2 as a possible D gene (5 bases). Trimming removed 3 bases from V and 7 bases from J, with 13 bases in between. The CDR3 spans 12 residues. Germline V gives CDR1 DFQATT, CDR2 SNEGSKA (reference sequence).

In its sample, this clonotype was seen once. V and J are TRBV19 and TRBJ2-7; 8 bases line up with TRBD2. This CDR3 spans 15 amino acids. After removal of 6 bases from V and 2 bases from J, the junction contained 9 bases not matched to a gene. Germline-derived CDR1 and CDR2 are LNHDA and SQIVND (reference sequence). The CDR3 loop is CASRSIGRAPYEQYF. The CDR3 DNA reads as TGTGCCAGTAGAAGTATCGGGAGGGCCCCCTACGAGCAGTACTTC.

The count of this clonotype is one. The junction and the germline gene differ at one end; a read error may be behind it. The chain links TRBV5-1 to TRBJ2-1; weak D call: TRBD1 (5 bases). Germline CDR1 reads SGHRS; CDR2 reads YFSETQ. The CDR3 covers 14 residues. The CDR3 nucleotides read TGCGCCAGCAGCTTAACAGGACCGTACAATGGGCAGTTCTTC. Protein sequence: CASSLTGPYNGQFF.

This clonotype was seen many times. This sequence joins TRBV20-1 and TRBJ1-6; D gene uncertain. The V and J ends lost 0 bases and 9 bases respectively, with 12 bases between them. Germline V gene lookup returns CDR1 DFQATT and CDR2 SNEGSKA (reference sequence). The CDR3 loop spans 14 amino acids. DNA of the CDR3: TGCAGTGCTAGAGATAGTCAGGCCGGTTCACCCCTCCACTTT. Residues: CSARDSQAGSPLHF.

As for this clonotype: The CDR3 end shows no conserved phenylalanine or tryptophan, and so a read error is likely. The chain employs TRBV20-1 and TRBJ2-3, with 7 bases matching TRBD2. With V trimmed by 1 base and J by 7 bases, 14 bases remained unmatched. The germline gives CDR1 DFQATT, CDR2 SNEGSKA (reference sequence). The CDR3 consists of 16 residues. This CDR3 reads CSARARCQRGSYTQYL. Written as DNA, the CDR3 is TGCAGTGCTAGAGCCCGGTGTCAGCGGGGTTCGTATACGCAGTATCTT.

Concerning this clonotype: A read error may be the cause here, since a much bigger clone is one base away. J is TRBJ1-1 and V is TRBV10-2, with unresolved D. Germline V gene data show CDR1 as WSHSY and CDR2 as SAAADI. This CDR3 has 13 amino acids. CDR3 loop: CASRGSVKTEAFF. For the CDR3, the DNA is TGCGCCAGCAGGGGTTCAGTGAAAACTGAAGCTTTCTTT.

Comment on this clonotype: Relative to the germline gene, one junction end is altered; a read error may explain this. The chain combines TRBV27 with TRBJ1-1; TRBD1 is a possible D gene (6 bases). Germline CDR1 and CDR2: MNHEY and SMNVEV (reference sequence). This CDR3 region has 14 residues. The CDR3 DNA follows: TGTGCCAGCAGGGGGGAGGGGGACACCACTGAAGATTTCTTT. This translates into CASRGEGDTTEDFF.

As concerns this clonotype: A junction boundary mismatches the germline segment, possibly from a read error. V and J are TRBV20-1 and TRBJ2-7, with D tentatively TRBD2 (6 bases). Germline V CDR1 and CDR2: DFQATT, SNEGSKA (reference sequence). CDR3 length: 15 residues. The chain's CDR3 is CSPREIGRGPYEQYF. The CDR3 DNA reads as TGCAGTCCTAGAGAGATTGGGCGGGGACCCTACGAGCAGTACTTC.

This clonotype appeared many times. This sequence joins TRBV6-1 and TRBJ2-7; TRBD1 matches at 7 bases. The length of the CDR3 is 14 residues. Germline trimming cut 6 bases from V and 3 bases from J; bases unmatched to any gene: 8. CDR1 is MNHNS, CDR2 SASEGT, per germline. CDR3 residues: CASRKTGEIYEQYF. CDR3 bases: TGTGCCAGCAGAAAAACAGGGGAAATCTACGAGCAGTACTTC.

This clonotype has ten or more counts. The chain employs TRBV7-2 and TRBJ2-1, with 7 positions matching TRBD1. CDR3 length: 13 amino acids. CDR1 and CDR2 (germline): SGHTA, FQGNSA. Trimming took 4 bases from V and 12 from J; bases not matched to a gene: 9. CDR3 DNA sequence: TGTGCCAGCAGCTCCGAGGGGGCGAGGGTGCAGTTCTTC. It specifies CASSSEGARVQFF.

This clonotype turned up a few times. The J gene is TRBJ1-1, the V gene TRBV12-5; D may be TRBD1 (6 bases). V was pared by 7 bases and J by 8 bases, with 14 bases between. CDR1 LGHNT and CDR2 FRNRAP come from the germline V gene. The CDR3 length is 12 residues. CDR3 DNA sequence: TGTGCTAGTGACTGGGGGCAGGGGGAAGCTTTCTTT. It is translated as CASDWGQGEAFF. The full variable domain, its missing parts supplied by reference TRBV12-5 and TRBJ1-1, is DARVTQTPRHKVTEMGQEVTMRCQPILGHNTVFWYRQTMMQGLELLAYFRNRAPLDDSGMPKDRFSAEMPDATLATLKIQPSEPRDSAVYFCASDWGQGEAFFGQGTRLTVV.

This clonotype was observed a few times. The chain couples TRBV19 to TRBJ2-1; no clear D. The V end was cut by 5 bases, the J end by 6 bases, with 5 bases between. Germline V gene sequence: CDR1 LNHDA, CDR2 SQIVND (reference sequence). The CDR3 totals 11 residues. The CDR3 DNA is TGTGCCAGTAGTCGGATCAATGAGCAGTTCTTC. This gives the protein CASSRINEQFF.

As to this clonotype: Relative to the germline gene, one junction end is altered; a read error may explain this. The V call is TRBV27, the J call TRBJ2-7; no clear D. CDR1 and CDR2 (germline): MNHEY, SMNVEV (reference sequence). The CDR3 loop spans 13 amino acids. DNA for the CDR3: TGTGCCATCAGTGTTGGTCCGACCCACGAGCAGTACTTC. Translating it yields CAISVGPTHEQYF.

This clonotype was picked up one time. A clone one base away is much larger, so this may be a read error. J is TRBJ2-1 and V is TRBV20-1; TRBD2 aligns across 9 bases. The junction had 13 bases not matched to a gene; V was cut back by 3 bases and J by 13 bases. CDR1 DFQATT and CDR2 SNEGSKA come from the germline V gene (reference sequence). This CDR3 contains 14 residues. The CDR3 reads CSASPGLASETQFF. As DNA, the CDR3 is TGCAGTGCTAGCCCGGGACTAGCTTCGGAGACCCAGTTCTTC.

A word on this clonotype: One base away lies a much larger clone, so this may be a sequencing read error. V gene TRBV20-1 combines with J gene TRBJ1-5; D unresolved. The germline gives CDR1 DFQATT, CDR2 SNEGSKA (reference sequence). The CDR3 length is 11 residues. V dropped 4 bases and J dropped 11 bases, with 12 bases sitting between them. CDR3 amino acids: CSATDGKAQHF. CDR3 nucleotides: TGCAGTGCTACGGACGGGAAGGCCCAGCATTTT.

Details on this clonotype: With a much larger clone just one base away, this may be a read error. This chain links TRBV7-2 with TRBJ2-3, with 10 bases fitting TRBD2. The germline V gene has CDR1 SGHTA and CDR2 FQGNSA. Germline trimming cut 8 bases from V and 0 bases from J; bases unmatched to any gene: 11. The CDR3 runs to 17 residues. This CDR3 reads CASGPRTSGTSTDTQYF. The CDR3 coding sequence is TGTGCCAGCGGCCCCAGGACTAGCGGAACTAGCACAGATACGCAGTATTTT.

Comments on this clonotype: A read error may produce the germline difference seen at one junction end. The chain employs TRBV7-6 and TRBJ2-5; D is unresolved. This CDR3 spans 15 amino acids. Germline loops: CDR1 SGHVS, CDR2 FNYEAQ. As DNA, the CDR3 is TGTACCAGCAGCAAAAGCAGAACCTCACGGGAGACCCAGTACTTC. Translation gives CTSSKSRTSRETQYF. Full variable domain (remainder filled in from reference TRBV7-6 and TRBJ2-5): GAGVSQSPRYKVTKRGQDVALRCDPISGHVSLYWYRQALGQGPEFLTYFNYEAQQDKSGLPNDRFSAERPEGSISTLTIQRTEQRDSAMYRCTSSKSRTSRETQYFGPGTRLLVL.